This TCR beta chain appears in the sequencing data of a study of T cell responses to AZD1222 COVID-19 vaccine. Study-level findings and limits: Two doses of AZD1222 preceded a rise in Spike-specific TCR breadth and depth. Baseline serology detected seropositivity in only six or seven AZD1222 recipients. Spike-spanning, vaccine-associated CD4 TCRs were dominant at 160-218 and 743-854.

The J segment lost 2 bases and the V segment lost 6 bases, leaving 5 bases of the junction unmatched. The CDR3 has 15 amino acids. Germline V gene lookup returns CDR1 MDHEN and CDR2 SYDVKM. The data were produced by immunoSEQ multiplex PCR, yet TCRdb's version contains in-frame clones alone and is incomplete. Of some 86,000 clones listed, approximately 90% are singletons. For this clone: The antigen is unknown.

Some second doses came at about 4 weeks and others at about 12 weeks; these were pooled. The V and J genes are TRBV28 and TRBJ1-5, with 9 positions matching TRBD1. This sample comprised peripheral blood, obtained 28 days after the second AZD1222 dose. This clonotype was obtained from an adult who received the AZD1222 COVID-19 vaccine. This CDR3 reads CASRWTGAGNQPQHF. CDR3 nucleotide sequence: TGTGCCAGCAGGTGGACAGGGGCGGGCAATCAGCCCCAGCATTTT. Variable domain in full (rest from reference TRBV28 and TRBJ1-5): DVKVTQSSRYLVKRTGEKVFLECVQDMDHENMFWYRQDPGLGLRLIYFSYDVKMKEKGDIPEGYSVSREKKERFSLILESASTNQTSMYLCASRWTGAGNQPQHFGDGTRLSIL.